What follows is one T cell receptor (beta chain) and its context. The antigen is undetermined. Germline loops: CDR1 SGHRS, CDR2 YFSETQ. CDR3 length: 17 amino acids. V was clipped by 1 base and J by 0 bases; unmatched bases: 4. The sample originates from a study of cytomegalovirus exposure and HLA in healthy donors. General study points: The authors judged a highly shared variant cluster likely a sequencing artifact. In a later analysis, TCR association rates varied by HLA locus: DRB1 most, HLA-C fewest. CMV serostatus was the only recorded immune exposure for donors. Cytomegalovirus association was assigned to around 150 TCR beta chains.

PCR amplification relied on 60 Vbeta primers (plus 13 Jbeta primers). The method was immunoSEQ multiplex PCR; TCRdb's version includes in-frame clones alone and lacks a portion of them. This sample has approximately 100,000 clones; roughly four fifths occur once, and the top ten carry 7.5% to 9.5%. The sample consisted of PBMCs. The sequence was obtained from a human donor in good health. V usage is TRBV5-1 and J usage is TRBJ2-3; 11 bases map to TRBD2. In nucleotides, the CDR3 is TGCGCCAGCAGCTTGACTAGCGGGGGAGCTAGCACAGATACGCAGTATTTT. This translates into CASSLTSGGASTDTQYF.